The rows below give T cell receptor beta chains drawn from one sample of a study of PD-1 blockade in classical Hodgkin lymphoma. The table came from immunoSEQ multiplex PCR; TCRdb's copy has only in-frame clones and leaves some out. The sample lists approximately 99,000 clones, approximately 90% occurring once. Sequenced material: peripheral blood mononuclear cells (PBMCs), taken before the second cycle of nivolumab. The receptors originated from a human donor with classical Hodgkin lymphoma. The CDR3 runs from the conserved cysteine through the conserved F or W. D genes are given only for firm matches. Not all rows give a size; the values are once, few, many and, for expanded clones, a class.

V gene	clone size	D gene	J gene	CDR3 protein	CDR3 DNA
TRBV30	.	.	TRBJ1-2	CAWEGGADHYGYTF	TGTGCCTGGGAGGGGGGGGCCGACCACTATGGCTACACCTTC
TRBV19	.	TRBD2	TRBJ2-3	CASSIPGLAGGADTQYF	TGTGCCAGTAGTATACCGGGACTAGCGGGAGGTGCAGATACGCAGTATTTT
TRBV6-6	.	.	TRBJ1-1	CASRGGENTEAFF	TGTGCCAGCAGGGGGGGTGAGAACACTGAAGCTTTCTTT
TRBV4-3	.	TRBD2	TRBJ2-1	CASSQEGLAVTYNEQFF	TGCGCCAGCAGCCAAGAAGGACTAGCGGTGACCTACAATGAGCAGTTCTTC
TRBV13	.	TRBD2	TRBJ2-1	CASSLKRSAGGPYNEQFF	TGTGCCAGCAGCTTAAAGCGTAGTGCGGGAGGGCCCTACAATGAGCAGTTCTTC
TRBV27	.	.	TRBJ2-1	CASSLWGERPNEQFF	TGTGCCAGCAGTTTATGGGGGGAGCGGCCCAATGAGCAGTTCTTC
TRBV19	.	.	TRBJ2-2	CASSTTVGRVDTGELFF	TGTGCCAGTAGTACCACGGTAGGCAGGGTGGACACCGGGGAGCTGTTTTTT
TRBV6-4	.	.	TRBJ1-1	CASKLTGSTEAFF	TGTGCCAGCAAGTTAACAGGGTCCACTGAAGCTTTCTTT
TRBV30	.	.	TRBJ2-7	CAWRNQGSYEQYF	TGTGCCTGGAGGAATCAAGGCTCCTACGAGCAGTACTTC
TRBV7-2	.	.	TRBJ1-2	CASSTMDGYTF	TGTGCCAGCAGCACCATGGATGGCTACACCTTC
TRBV6-5	.	.	TRBJ2-1	CASIDWGSGEQFF	TGTGCCAGCATTGATTGGGGGTCTGGGGAGCAGTTCTTC
TRBV7-9	.	.	TRBJ1-1	CASSLEARAEAFF	TGTGCCAGCAGCTTAGAGGCCAGGGCAGAAGCTTTCTTT
TRBV4-1	.	.	TRBJ2-1	CASQAQVGIVNEQFF	TGCGCCAGCCAAGCCCAGGTTGGTATCGTAAATGAGCAGTTCTTC
TRBV7-2	few	.	TRBJ1-4	CASSLEGLGYEKLFF	TGTGCCAGCAGCTTAGAAGGGTTAGGCTATGAAAAACTGTTTTTT
TRBV5-8	.	.	TRBJ2-7	CASRGPDRLSYEQYF	TGTGCCAGCAGGGGGCCGGACAGACTTTCCTACGAGCAGTACTTC
TRBV6-5	.	.	TRBJ2-1	CASSFRGTNNEQFF	TGTGCCAGCAGTTTCCGCGGGACGAACAATGAGCAGTTCTTC
TRBV5-1	.	.	TRBJ1-1	CASSLGPRTNTEAFF	TGCGCCAGCAGCTTGGGTCCCCGAACAAACACTGAAGCTTTCTTT
TRBV9	.	.	TRBJ2-1	CASSALPGSLNEQFF	TGTGCCAGCAGCGCCCTCCCCGGGAGCCTCAATGAGCAGTTCTTC
TRBV27	.	.	TRBJ2-4	CASTGFPVAVAKNIQYF	TGTGCCAGCACCGGTTTCCCGGTGGCGGTAGCCAAAAACATTCAGTACTTC
TRBV20-1	.	.	TRBJ2-3	CSAPRGDTQYF	TGCAGTGCTCCTAGGGGGGATACGCAGTATTTT
TRBV7-2	.	.	TRBJ1-2	CASSLELSGIYGYTF	TGTGCCAGCAGCTTAGAGTTATCAGGGATCTATGGCTACACCTTC
TRBV7-9	.	TRBD1	TRBJ1-2	CASSPQTGGERVGYTF	TGTGCCAGCAGCCCCCAGACAGGGGGCGAACGGGTTGGCTACACCTTC
TRBV19	.	TRBD1	TRBJ1-5	CASSIDLGRDSQPQHF	TGTGCCAGTAGTATAGATCTGGGCAGGGACAGTCAGCCCCAGCATTTT
TRBV7-2	.	TRBD1	TRBJ2-2	CASSLFTGGAGELFF	TGTGCCAGCAGCTTATTCACAGGGGGAGCCGGGGAGCTGTTTTTT
TRBV5-4	.	TRBD1	TRBJ2-7	CASSQGQGAAEQYF	TGTGCCAGCAGCCAGGGACAGGGGGCGGCCGAGCAGTACTTC
TRBV6-6	.	TRBD1	TRBJ2-5	CASSRGQTMETQYF	TGTGCCAGCAGCCGGGGACAGACCATGGAGACCCAGTACTTC
TRBV30	.	TRBD2	TRBJ2-5	CAWSVLYPREGSKETQYF	TGTGCCTGGAGTGTACTCTATCCGCGGGAGGGCTCGAAGGAGACCCAGTACTTC
TRBV11-2	.	.	TRBJ2-7	CASSPRSSSSYEQYF	TGTGCCAGCAGCCCCCGCTCCAGCAGTAGTTACGAGCAGTACTTC
TRBV6-5	.	TRBD1	TRBJ1-5	CASSVGRQGPQHF	TGTGCCAGCAGTGTCGGACGACAGGGGCCCCAGCATTTT
TRBV5-4	.	TRBD1	TRBJ2-7	CASSFTGGGEQYF	TGTGCCAGCAGCTTCACAGGGGGCGGCGAGCAGTACTTC
TRBV6-5	.	.	TRBJ2-7	CASSYGRESEQYF	TGTGCCAGCAGTTACGGCAGGGAGAGCGAGCAGTACTTC
TRBV7-9	.	TRBD2	TRBJ2-1	CASSPRDPGTSGIVNEQFF	TGTGCCAGCAGCCCCCGGGACCCGGGGACTAGCGGGATAGTAAATGAGCAGTTCTTC
TRBV5-1	.	TRBD2	TRBJ2-1	CASSLAGLAGGTNEQFF	TGCGCCAGCAGCTTGGCGGGACTAGCGGGAGGGACAAATGAGCAGTTCTTC
TRBV2	.	TRBD1	TRBJ1-6	CASSELGQGGSPLHF	TGTGCCAGCAGTGAGTTGGGACAGGGAGGTTCACCCCTCCACTTT
TRBV6-5	.	.	TRBJ1-3	CASSQERAAGNTIYF	TGTGCCAGCAGCCAGGAGAGGGCTGCTGGAAACACCATATATTTT
TRBV7-2	.	.	TRBJ2-1	CASSHTALEQFF	TGTGCCAGCAGCCACACAGCCCTTGAGCAGTTCTTC
TRBV29-1	.	TRBD1	TRBJ1-1	CSALDRGQTEAFF	TGCAGCGCGCTCGACAGGGGGCAAACTGAAGCTTTCTTT
TRBV7-9	.	.	TRBJ1-2	CASSPRTFNYGYTF	TGTGCCAGCAGCCCCCGGACATTTAACTATGGCTACACCTTC
TRBV28	.	.	TRBJ1-1	CASSLHRRGMMNTEAFF	TGTGCCAGCAGTCTCCACCGGAGAGGCATGATGAACACTGAAGCTTTCTTT
TRBV10-3	.	.	TRBJ2-5	CAISEPDDVTRETQYF	TGTGCCATCAGTGAGCCCGACGATGTGACGAGAGAGACCCAGTACTTC
TRBV12-2	once	.	TRBJ2-3	CASRRAAPLTDTQYF	TGTGCAAGTCGCCGAGCTGCCCCTTTGACAGATACGCAGTATTTT
TRBV5-1	.	.	TRBJ2-1	CASSLASGRYNEQFF	TGCGCCAGCAGCTTGGCCAGCGGCCGTTACAATGAGCAGTTCTTC
TRBV18	.	TRBD1	TRBJ1-2	CASSEGQANYGYTF	TGTGCCAGCTCAGAAGGACAGGCAAACTATGGCTACACCTTC
TRBV5-1	.	.	TRBJ2-5	CASNKAGGSLQETQYF	TGCGCCAGCAACAAGGCAGGGGGGAGTTTGCAAGAGACCCAGTACTTC
TRBV11-2	once	TRBD1	TRBJ2-7	CASSFGDRGHSYEQYF	TGTGCCAGCAGCTTCGGGGACAGGGGACACTCCTACGAGCAGTACTTC
TRBV4-2	.	TRBD2	TRBJ2-7	CASSLAHRLAEEQYF	TGTGCCAGCAGCCTCGCCCATAGACTAGCGGAAGAGCAGTACTTC
TRBV11-3	.	.	TRBJ2-7	CASSLNQADFNYEQYF	TGTGCCAGCAGCTTAAATCAAGCGGACTTCAACTACGAGCAGTACTTC
TRBV12-5	.	.	TRBJ1-5	CASGAIGIWDMPNQPQHF	TGTGCTAGTGGCGCCATTGGAATTTGGGACATGCCCAATCAGCCCCAGCATTTT
TRBV29-1	.	.	TRBJ1-1	CSVSVGWNTEAFF	TGCAGCGTCTCTGTCGGGTGGAACACTGAAGCTTTCTTT
TRBV28	.	.	TRBJ2-7	CASSSPGGGENLYEQYF	TGTGCCAGCAGTTCTCCAGGTGGCGGAGAAAACTTGTACGAGCAGTACTTC
TRBV4-3	.	TRBD1	TRBJ1-2	CASSQEGYRGFGYTF	TGCGCCAGCAGCCAAGAAGGATACAGGGGGTTTGGCTACACCTTC
TRBV10-1	.	.	TRBJ1-2	CASSASTRGEGYTF	TGCGCCAGCAGTGCCTCTACAAGGGGCGAGGGCTACACCTTC
TRBV7-9	.	.	TRBJ2-1	CASRRENNNEQFF	TGTGCCAGCAGACGGGAGAACAACAATGAGCAGTTCTTC
TRBV27	.	.	TRBJ1-2	CASSLSIGPINYGYTF	TGTGCCAGCAGTTTATCGATAGGGCCGATTAACTATGGCTACACCTTC
TRBV20-1	.	.	TRBJ1-2	CSASSSGYTF	TGCAGTGCTTCTTCGTCCGGCTACACCTTC
TRBV6-1	.	.	TRBJ2-1	CASKNPLNEQFF	TGTGCCAGCAAAAACCCTCTCAATGAGCAGTTCTTC
TRBV25-1	.	.	TRBJ2-5	CASSGGGAIRETQYF	TGTGCCAGCAGTGGTGGGGGTGCAATTCGAGAGACCCAGTACTTC
TRBV4-1	.	TRBD2	TRBJ2-3	CASSQDGGGIFRDTQYF	TGCGCCAGCAGCCAAGACGGGGGGGGCATATTTAGAGATACGCAGTATTTT
TRBV9	.	TRBD2	TRBJ2-3	CASSVRAGVGTDTQYF	TGTGCCAGCAGCGTAAGAGCGGGAGTGGGCACAGATACGCAGTATTTT
TRBV5-1	.	.	TRBJ2-7	CASSLVPGNYEQYF	TGCGCCAGCAGCTTGGTTCCGGGCAACTACGAGCAGTACTTC